This T cell receptor (beta chain) was sequenced in a study of T-cell reconstitution after alpha-beta-depleted transplantation in children (dated by TCRdb to 2016 to 2017). In the study overall: Using TCR repertoire profiling, the study followed T-cell immune reconstitution in a quantitative way in children after TCRalphabeta/CD19-depleted allogeneic hematopoietic cell transplantation.

Inclusive of the bounding cysteine and phenylalanine, the CDR3 is 18 residues long. CDR3 DNA only is kept here, 54 bases in frame from base 1. Clipping removes 1 base from V and 2 bases from J, with 3 as the unmatched junction base count. The germline V gene (reference sequence) supplies CDR1 LNHNV and CDR2 YYDKDF. Library prep was done by PCR. TCRdb records Illumina HiSeq 2500 as the sequencer. Molecular barcoding was employed in the preparation of TCR libraries, with unique molecular identifiers being used to normalize TCRbeta repertoire quantification. TCRdb trimmed the raw reads at Q25, called clones with MiXCR and kept productive beta chains. Every entry covers one CDR3 protein and lists the most common genes and DNA from its rows. The sample records approximately 250,000 distinct CDR3 sequences, over 9.5% of which are singletons. Approximately 5% of the sample is taken by the ten largest. Remarks on this clonotype: The specificity of this receptor is unknown. The input lacks base qualities; no much larger clone sits a single base away.

The sequence links TRBV15 to TRBJ2-4; TRBD2 agrees with 15 junctional bases. The sample here was PBMCs from the stem cell graft donor, taken from the stem cell graft. This TCR derives from a human donor who donated a stem cell graft to a child with SCID. The DNA reads TGTGCCACCAGCAGAGCGGGGACTAGCGGGGGGCCCAAAAACATTCAGTACTTC. Protein translation: CATSRAGTSGGPKNIQYF.